This TCR beta chain came from a study of yellow fever vaccine responses in identical twins. The V end lost 4 bases, the J end lost 2 bases, and 12 bases lay between the germline ends. Germline V gene lookup returns CDR1 MNHEY and CDR2 SVGAGI. The CDR3 length is 14 residues. TCRdb called the RT-PCR reads again in MiXCR, with one record for every CDR3 protein. This sample yields roughly 600 distinct CDR3 sequences, of which roughly 85% are seen a single time; roughly 15% belongs to the top ten. This material consisted of T cells from blood (PBMCs), unsorted or a sorted subset (not recorded which), taken before or after yellow fever vaccination (not recorded which). The clonotype was recovered from a female donor who received the yellow fever vaccine. The V and J genes are TRBV6-5 and TRBJ2-7; possibly TRBD1 or TRBD2 for D (5 bases each). Here the CDR3 reads CASSFLGAPYEQYF. Written as DNA, the CDR3 is TGTGCCAGCAGTTTCCTCGGGGCGCCCTACGAGCAGTACTTC.